A single sample gave rise to the 27 T cell receptor beta chains below, sequenced in a study of shared clonotypes between healthy human individuals. Here immunoSEQ multiplex PCR was the method, and the copy in TCRdb shows in-frame clones only, minus some. There are about 980,000 clones in the sample; less than 85% occur only once, and about 1.5% lies in the top ten. Sequenced sample: memory CD4+ T cells sorted from blood. The subset is: CD45RA-negative fraction. All receptors derive from a man aged 18 to 29 in good health.

This chain joins TRBV28 and TRBJ2-7; TRBD2 agrees at 10 bases. This CDR3 contains 17 residues. V trimming: 2 bases; J trimming: 0 bases; junction bases outside the gene matches: 7. From germline, CDR1 is MDHEN and CDR2 SYDVKM. Here the CDR3 DNA reads TGTGCCAGCAGTTTACTAGCGGGGGCCGCTAGCTCCTACGAGCAGTACTTC. Translating gives CASSLLAGAASSYEQYF.

The chain has TRBV5-1 and TRBJ1-4; no clear D gene. This CDR3 comprises 14 residues. The V and J ends lost 5 bases and 5 bases respectively, with 13 bases between them. Germline assignment: CDR1 SGHRS and CDR2 YFSETQ. CDR3 sequence (DNA): TGCGCCAGCAGTCCCGTGGGAGCCAATGAAAAACTGTTTTTT. Its protein is CASSPVGANEKLFF.

V gene TRBV7-2 combines with J gene TRBJ2-7; weak D call: TRBD2 (5 bases). This CDR3 has 15 residues. Between the trimmed V and J ends, which lost 4 bases and 4 bases, there was a span of 17 bases. Germline V CDR1 and CDR2: SGHTA, FQGNSA. The CDR3 coding sequence is TGTGCCAGCAGCTCTTACCGGGTGGGCGGGTACGAGCAGTACTTC. Its protein product is CASSSYRVGGYEQYF.

This chain joins TRBV7-8 and TRBJ2-5; 8 positions match TRBD2. Losses at the gene ends were 1 base for V and 4 bases for J; bases not matched to a gene: 8. This CDR3 comprises 16 residues. Germline CDR1 SGHVS, CDR2 FQNEAQ. In DNA form, the CDR3 reads TGTGCCAGCAGCTTAGGACCAGCGGGGGTTTCAGAGACCCAGTACTTC. It specifies CASSLGPAGVSETQYF.

The J gene is TRBJ2-7, the V gene TRBV7-6; D may be TRBD2 (6 bases). Germline CDR1 SGHVS, CDR2 FNYEAQ. The CDR3 extends over 15 amino acids. Trimming pared 1 base from V and 6 bases from J, leaving 16 bases between. CDR3 nucleotide sequence: TGTGCCAGCAGCTTAGTAGGGATAGCGGCCTCCGAGCAGTACTTC. Its translation is CASSLVGIAASEQYF.

The chain couples TRBV10-3 to TRBJ1-4; possible D gene TRBD1, 5 bases. Looked up from germline, CDR1 is ENHRY and CDR2 is SYGVKD. Trimming pared 6 bases from V and 4 bases from J, leaving 15 bases between. The CDR3 covers 15 residues. CDR3 sequence: CAIRATVGDNEKLFF. The CDR3 region has the DNA TGTGCCATCAGGGCGACAGTTGGGGATAATGAAAAACTGTTTTTT.

The V call is TRBV6-5, the J call TRBJ2-7, with 8 bases lining up with TRBD2. The CDR3 has 14 amino acids. Germline V gene data show CDR1 as MNHEY and CDR2 as SVGAGI. The junction had 11 bases not matched to a gene; V was cut back by 7 bases and J by 6 bases. The DNA for the CDR3 is TGTGCCAGCACCGGGGGGGCCTCAGTCGGCGAGCAGTACTTC. Its protein product is CASTGGASVGEQYF.

A few counts support this clone. The chain joins TRBV18 to TRBJ2-7, with 7 bases matching TRBD2. CDR1 is KGHSH, CDR2 LQKENI, per germline. CDR3 length: 15 amino acids. V was clipped by 3 bases and J by 1 base; unmatched bases: 6. This CDR3 reads CASSPSGRDSYEQYF. In DNA, the CDR3 is TGTGCCAGCTCACCTTCGGGGAGGGATTCCTACGAGCAGTACTTC.

This sequence joins TRBV4-1 and TRBJ2-7; no clear D gene. This CDR3 is built from 16 residues. With 1 base removed from V and 4 bases from J, the gap between germline ends came to 17 bases. CDR1 and CDR2 (germline): MGHRA, YSYEKL. CDR3 loop: CASSQGIRAEWYEQYF. The CDR3 coding sequence is TGCGCCAGCAGCCAAGGGATTAGGGCGGAATGGTACGAGCAGTACTTC.

The chain links TRBV5-4 to TRBJ2-3, with 11 bases identical to TRBD2. V lost 3 bases and J lost 5; bases outside the gene matches: 8. The CDR3 is 16 amino acids. The germline V gene encodes CDR1 SGHNT and CDR2 YYREEE (reference sequence). The CDR3: CASSYLAGGRGDTQYF. The CDR3 bases are TGTGCCAGCAGCTATCTAGCGGGAGGCCGTGGAGATACGCAGTATTTT.

V is TRBV2 and J is TRBJ2-5; TRBD2 matches at 11 bases. J gave up 5 bases and V 6 bases, and 8 bases lay outside the gene matches. CDR3 length: 15 amino acids. CDR1 and CDR2 (germline): SNHLY, FYNNEI. The CDR3, as DNA: TGTGCCAGCAGCGTAGCGGGAGGGCAAAGGGAGACCCAGTACTTC. Translation gives CASSVAGGQRETQYF. The full variable domain, in which reference TRBV2 and TRBJ2-5 provide the parts outside the CDR3, is EPEVTQTPSHQVTQMGQEVILRCVPISNHLYFYWYRQILGQKVEFLVSFYNNEISEKSEIFDDQFSVERPDGSNFTLKIRSTKLEDSAMYFCASSVAGGQRETQYFGPGTRLLVL.

The rearrangement uses TRBV2 and TRBJ2-3; no definite D call. Trimming removed 5 bases from V and 0 bases from J, with 15 bases in between. This CDR3 region has 16 residues. The V gene's germline CDR1 is SNHLY and CDR2 FYNNEI. The CDR3 loop is CASSLRRPDSTDTQYF. CDR3 nucleotides: TGTGCCAGCAGTCTTCGGCGACCGGATAGCACAGATACGCAGTATTTT. Drawing the rest from reference TRBV2 and TRBJ2-3, the complete variable domain is EPEVTQTPSHQVTQMGQEVILRCVPISNHLYFYWYRQILGQKVEFLVSFYNNEISEKSEIFDDQFSVERPDGSNFTLKIRSTKLEDSAMYFCASSLRRPDSTDTQYFGPGTRLTVL.

The J gene is TRBJ2-3, the V gene TRBV2; 8 positions agree with TRBD1. The CDR3 length is 16 residues. CDR1 is SNHLY, CDR2 FYNNEI, per germline. V lost 5 bases, J lost 2 bases, and 9 bases stayed unmatched. The CDR3 DNA follows: TGTGCCAGCAGTCATCCAACAGGGGGAGCCACAGATACGCAGTATTTT. Translating gives CASSHPTGGATDTQYF.

This chain joins TRBV6-5 and TRBJ2-5; a weak D match, TRBD1 (6 bases). Germline V gives CDR1 MNHEY, CDR2 SVGAGI. This CDR3 region has 15 residues. Trimming took off 2 bases at V and 3 bases at J, with 13 bases between the two ends. The CDR3 protein is CASSYMGRGKETQYF. The CDR3, as DNA: TGTGCCAGCAGTTACATGGGCAGGGGCAAAGAGACCCAGTACTTC.

The CDR3 region has the DNA TGTGCCAGCCGTAGAATTCTCAATCAGCCCCAGCATTTT. Amino acids: CASRRILNQPQHF. V and J are TRBV2 and TRBJ1-5; D is uncertain. The CDR3 loop spans 13 amino acids. In germline, CDR1 is SNHLY, CDR2 FYNNEI. Trimming removed 8 bases at V and 3 bases at J, with 11 bases between.

The chain couples TRBV11-2 to TRBJ2-1; 7 bases agree with TRBD1. CDR3 length equals 14 residues. The germline CDR1 and CDR2 sequences are SGHAT and FQNNGV. The V and J ends lost 3 bases and 7 bases, in that order; junction bases with no gene match: 6. The CDR3 spells CASSFRDSGNEQFF. For the CDR3, the DNA is TGTGCCAGCAGCTTCCGGGACAGTGGAAATGAGCAGTTCTTC.

This chain uses TRBV7-2 with TRBJ2-1; D is undetermined. Trimming removed 3 bases from V and 9 bases from J, with 9 bases in between. The germline V gene encodes CDR1 SGHTA and CDR2 FQGNSA. This CDR3 region has 12 residues. Here the CDR3 reads CASSFAVGEQFF. CDR3 DNA sequence: TGTGCCAGCAGCTTTGCCGTCGGTGAGCAGTTCTTC.

Worth noting for this clone: This same CDR3 is encoded by further DNA sequences in the sample. J is TRBJ1-1 and V is TRBV27; D is ambiguous. The CDR3 extends over 15 amino acids. Germline assignment: CDR1 MNHEY and CDR2 SMNVEV (reference sequence). V shed 5 bases and J shed 1 base, with 14 bases lying between them. The CDR3: CASSPTGRKNTEAFF. The CDR3 DNA reads TGTGCCAGCAGTCCTACTGGCCGAAAGAACACTGAAGCTTTCTTT.

V usage is TRBV25-1 and J usage is TRBJ2-1; possible D gene TRBD2, 5 bases. V was clipped by 6 bases and J by 8 bases, with 20 bases between them. The CDR3 is 15 residues long. Germline V gene data show CDR1 as MGHDK and CDR2 as SYGVNS. CDR3 nucleotides: TGTGCCAGCAGCGATGGAGGCGGTGTTACTTATGAGCAGTTCTTC. This translates into CASSDGGGVTYEQFF.

This clone was seen more than once but under ten times. The chain employs TRBV6-6 and TRBJ2-7, with D uncertain. Germline values: CDR1 MNHNY, CDR2 SVGAGI (reference sequence). The CDR3 length is 13 residues. With 6 bases removed from V and 3 bases from J, the gap between germline ends came to 12 bases. CDR3 residues: CASRQRTGYEQYF. Written as DNA, the CDR3 is TGTGCCAGCAGGCAACGGACGGGCTACGAGCAGTACTTC.

The chain recombines TRBV5-1 with TRBJ2-1; D gene unclear. Trimming cost V 1 base and J 8 bases, with 7 bases left between them. This CDR3 has 12 amino acids. The V gene's germline CDR1 is SGHRS and CDR2 YFSETQ. The chain's CDR3 is CASSLSLDEQFF. The DNA for the CDR3 is TGCGCCAGCAGCTTGAGTTTGGATGAGCAGTTCTTC.

The V gene is TRBV6-5, the J gene TRBJ1-6; 7 bases agree with TRBD1. There are 15 residues in the CDR3. Germline V lookup: CDR1 MNHEY, CDR2 SVGAGI. J lost 6 bases, V lost 0 bases, and 2 bases had no gene match. DNA of the CDR3: TGTGCCAGCAGTTACTCGGGACAGATTAATTCACCCCTCCACTTT. Residues: CASSYSGQINSPLHF.

The genes are TRBV29-1 and TRBJ2-1; maybe TRBD2 (5 bases). V dropped 4 bases and J dropped 0 bases, with 10 bases sitting between them. CDR1 and CDR2 (germline): SQVTM, ANQGSEA. The CDR3 extends over 14 amino acids. The CDR3 coding sequence is TGCAGCGTTGCCGGGGTTAGCTCCTACAATGAGCAGTTCTTC. It codes for CSVAGVSSYNEQFF.

This clone has a handful of counts. The genes are TRBV4-1 and TRBJ2-2, with 10 nucleotides matching TRBD2. V dropped 3 bases and J dropped 3; count of bases not matched to a gene: 1. The germline gives CDR1 MGHRA, CDR2 YSYEKL. This CDR3 has 15 amino acids. CDR3 DNA sequence: TGCGCCAGCAGCCAGGGACTAGCGCACACCGGGGAGCTGTTTTTT. The encoded protein is CASSQGLAHTGELFF.

This clone was observed a single time. The chain employs TRBV4-1 and TRBJ2-7; weak D call: TRBD1 (6 bases). Trimming left V 4 bases short and J 3 bases short, with 13 bases between. CDR1 is MGHRA and CDR2 is YSYEKL in the germline V gene. The CDR3 runs to 14 residues. The CDR3 spells CASSPQGKGYEQYF. The CDR3 bases are TGCGCCAGCAGCCCCCAGGGGAAAGGCTACGAGCAGTACTTC.

The DNA of the CDR3 is TGTGCCAGCAGCGCTTACACGGGGAGCACTGAAGCTTTCTTT. Encoded protein: CASSAYTGSTEAFF. V usage is TRBV7-9 and J usage is TRBJ1-1, with D hard to call. Looked up from germline, CDR1 is SEHNR and CDR2 is FQNEAQ (reference sequence). This CDR3 comprises 14 residues. The V end lost 5 bases, the J end lost 4 bases, and 14 bases lay between the germline ends.

This sequence joins TRBV5-4 and TRBJ2-2; TRBD1 matches at 7 bases. This CDR3 contains 16 residues. The trim removed 2 bases at V and 2 bases at J, leaving 6 bases unmatched. Germline values: CDR1 SGHNT, CDR2 YYREEE (reference sequence). The chain's CDR3 is CASSFETGRNTGELFF. As DNA, the CDR3 is TGTGCCAGCAGCTTCGAGACAGGGAGAAACACCGGGGAGCTGTTTTTT.